The T cell receptor beta chain described here comes from a study of blood T cell repertoires in COVID-19. Study at large: Samples of COVID-19 (acute and convalescent) were obtained from the United States, Italy and Spain.

Which cohort a participant joined came from the clinical history participants gave. Cohort 3 donors were reported recovered after two negative PCRs, clearance, or symptom resolution. In the study's own analysis: It was from reference gene primer amplification that nucleated cell counts were estimated. Data came from immunoSEQ multiplex PCR; TCRdb stores just in-frame clones and leaves some out. The V and J calls and clone size are taken from that table; D and trimming were inferred from the DNA. The top ten clones hold 7.5% of a sample with approximately 200,000 clones, approximately 83% of them seen once. Germline values: CDR1 SGHRS, CDR2 YFSETQ. Trimming left V 4 bases short and J 1 base short, with 9 bases between. The CDR3 spans 15 residues.

This sequence joins TRBV5-1 and TRBJ1-6, with TRBD1 as a possible D gene (6 bases). This sequence originates from a man in his forties who had recovered from COVID-19. Input material: PBMCs or T cells enriched from blood (not recorded which). The CDR3 loop reads CASSRDRSYNSPLHF. CDR3 nucleotides: TGCGCCAGCAGCCGCGACAGGTCCTATAATTCACCCCTCCACTTT.